This TCR beta chain derives from a study of regulatory T cells in long-lasting Graves disease. Study-level background: Freshly diagnosed Graves' patients had used antithyroid drugs for under 3 months.

Stated time point: newly diagnosed GD, antithyroid drugs for less than 3 months. Generation of the TCR library employed RNA extracted from PBMCs. Patients met American Thyroid Association criteria for Graves' disease. In its sample, this clonotype was seen many times. Researchers made TCR beta libraries by using iRepertoire HTBI primers and running Arm-PCR on CDR3 regions. MiXCR, applied by TCRdb to the multiplex PCR reads, yields one record per CDR3 protein. The sample contains about 540,000 distinct CDR3 sequences, 13% of which appear only once. CDR1 and CDR2 (germline): SGHVS, FQNEAQ. The ends were cut back, 2 bases at V and 4 bases at J, with 6 bases in the middle. The CDR3 is 12 amino acids. This sample was shared with a second study, whose subject was T cells in Graves' hyperthyroidism and ophthalmopathy.

The chain joins TRBV7-8 to TRBJ2-7, with no clear D. The sample in question was peripheral blood mononuclear cells (PBMCs), obtained at new diagnosis, from a patient treated with antithyroid drugs. The clonotype comes from a man younger than 40 with Graves disease. The CDR3 DNA reads as TGTGCCAGCAGCTTAAACGGGTACGAGCAGTACTTC. Encoded protein: CASSLNGYEQYF.